This T cell receptor beta chain stems from a study of T-cell reconstitution after alpha-beta-depleted transplantation in children. Whole-study findings and limits: Hyperexpanded clones declined; after one year, newly produced T cells mostly supplied diversity. In some patients, recipient T cells and intrathymic progenitors surviving conditioning explained high day-60 diversity. The study reportedly traced alpha-beta T cells about two months after transplant to several hundred expanded graft clones.

From germline, CDR1 is LGHNA and CDR2 YSLEER. The trim removed 0 bases at V and 7 bases at J, leaving 9 bases unmatched. CDR3 length: 18 residues. This sample's TCRbeta library carried unique molecular identifier barcodes. TCRdb redid the calling of the PCR reads with MiXCR, one entry per CDR3 protein. The top ten hold over 6% of the sample, which has about 300,000 distinct CDR3 sequences, 9.5% to 13% seen once. As regards this clonotype: Its antigen is not known.

The chain joins TRBV4-3 to TRBJ2-1; 13 bases are a match to TRBD2. The source of this sequence is a boy under two years old with acute myeloid leukemia, due to receive a stem cell transplant. The sequencing here drew on PBMCs, taken before TCRalphabeta/CD19-depleted stem cell transplant. CDR3 amino acids: CASSQDLSLLAGGNEQFF. CDR3 DNA sequence: TGCGCCAGCAGCCAAGATCTTTCGCTACTAGCGGGAGGGAATGAGCAGTTCTTC.